This T cell receptor (beta chain) was sequenced during a study of response to subunit inactivated influenza vaccine. Each CDR3 protein is one row after TCRdb ran MiXCR on the RT-PCR reads. The sample lists around 570,000 distinct CDR3 sequences; 7.5% to 8.5% were seen once. As to this clonotype: No antigen is known for it.

Study results and limitations: New T cells are recruited in small numbers by each seasonal influenza vaccination, according to the authors' suggestion.

The CDR3 contains 17 residues. CDR1 SEHNR and CDR2 FQNEAQ come from the germline V gene (reference sequence). V was pared by 0 bases and J by 6 bases, with 18 bases between. The sequencing here drew on PBMCs from blood, taken less than 25 months after vaccination. The chain combines TRBV7-9 with TRBJ2-4; maybe TRBD1 (5 bases). The TCR was taken from a man aged 45-69 years who received an inactivated influenza vaccine. The CDR3: CASSLATGIPRLNIQYF. Here the CDR3 DNA reads TGTGCCAGCAGCTTAGCCACAGGAATTCCCCGCCTAAACATTCAGTACTTC.